This TCR beta chain was recovered during a study of blood T cell repertoires in COVID-19. Overall study context: Acute-phase and convalescent COVID-19 samples originated in the United States, Italy and Spain. Sources were T cells, B-cell-depleted T cells, or PBMCs; the material itself was cDNA or gDNA.

Study processing details: Estimation of nucleated cell counts relied on the amplification of reference gene primers. Generated by immunoSEQ multiplex PCR, the TCRdb table keeps only in-frame clones and is missing some. The V and J calls and clone size are taken from that table; D and trimming were inferred from the DNA. This table has 75,000 to 100,000 clones, 75% to 90% appearing once. Germline trimming cut 0 bases from V and 5 bases from J; bases unmatched to any gene: 1. Germline V gene sequence: CDR1 SQVTM, CDR2 ANQGSEA. The CDR3 sequence is 12 residues long. This rearrangement joins TRBV29-1 to TRBJ2-7; 7 bases agree with TRBD1. The sequence derives from an elderly man with acute or convalescent COVID-19. The sequenced material came from peripheral blood. CDR3 in DNA: TGCAGCGTTGAAGATGGGACAGACGAGCAGTACTTC. It is translated as CSVEDGTDEQYF.